The clone carrying this T cell receptor (beta chain) was found a few times. The study ran its PCR with 60 Vbeta and 13 Jbeta primers. The protocol was immunoSEQ multiplex PCR, while the TCRdb copy is restricted to in-frame clones and leaves out a portion. In the table there are 85,000 to 130,000 clones, more than 75% of which are singletons. The data belong to a study of cytomegalovirus exposure and HLA in healthy donors. CDR3 length equals 11 residues. Germline loops: CDR1 SEHNR, CDR2 FQNEAQ (reference sequence). The V end was cut by 10 bases, the J end by 5 bases, with 11 bases between. The sequence came from a woman aged 45-60 years in good health and CMV-seropositive. The sample was PBMCs. The V call is TRBV7-9, the J call TRBJ2-5; D is undetermined. This CDR3 reads CATTAEETQYF. CDR3 sequence (DNA): TGTGCCACCACCGCGGAGGAGACCCAGTACTTC.